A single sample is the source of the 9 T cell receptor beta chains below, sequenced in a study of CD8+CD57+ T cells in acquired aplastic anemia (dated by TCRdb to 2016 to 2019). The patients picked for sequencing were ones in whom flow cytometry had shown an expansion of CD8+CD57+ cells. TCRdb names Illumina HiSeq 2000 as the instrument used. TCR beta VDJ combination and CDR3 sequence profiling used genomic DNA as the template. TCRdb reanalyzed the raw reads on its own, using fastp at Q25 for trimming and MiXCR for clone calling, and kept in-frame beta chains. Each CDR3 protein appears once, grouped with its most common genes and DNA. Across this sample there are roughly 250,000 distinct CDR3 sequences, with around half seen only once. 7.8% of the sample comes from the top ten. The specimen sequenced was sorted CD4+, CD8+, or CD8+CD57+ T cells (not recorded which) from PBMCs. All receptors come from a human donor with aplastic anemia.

CDR3 amino acids: CASSLGGGGTDTQYF. The CDR3 DNA is TGTGCCAGCAGCTTGGGCGGGGGGGGCACAGATACGCAGTATTTT. This chain joins TRBV5-6 and TRBJ2-3, with 9 bases identical to TRBD2. The J segment lost 1 base and the V segment lost 0 bases, leaving 0 bases of the junction unmatched. This CDR3 contains 15 residues. Germline V gives CDR1 SGHDT, CDR2 YYEEEE.

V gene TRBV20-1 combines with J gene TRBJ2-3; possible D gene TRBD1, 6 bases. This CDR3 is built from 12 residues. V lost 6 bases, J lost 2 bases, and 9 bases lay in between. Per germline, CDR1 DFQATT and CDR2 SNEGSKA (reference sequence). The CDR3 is CSARGSTDTQYF. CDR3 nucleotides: TGCAGTGCCAGGGGCTCCACAGATACGCAGTATTTT.

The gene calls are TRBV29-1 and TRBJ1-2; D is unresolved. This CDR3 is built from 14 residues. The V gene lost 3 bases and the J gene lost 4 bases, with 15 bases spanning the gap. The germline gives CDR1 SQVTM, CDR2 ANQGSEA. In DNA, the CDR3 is TGCAGCGTTGACCAAGAAGACTCATTCTATGGCTACACCTTC. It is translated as CSVDQEDSFYGYTF.

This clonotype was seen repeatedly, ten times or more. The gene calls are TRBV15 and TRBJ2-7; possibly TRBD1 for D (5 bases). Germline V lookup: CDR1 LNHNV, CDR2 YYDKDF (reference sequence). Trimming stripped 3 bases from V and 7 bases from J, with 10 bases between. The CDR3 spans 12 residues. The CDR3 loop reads CATSRGLGEQYF. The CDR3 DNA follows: TGTGCCACCAGCAGGGGGCTGGGGGAGCAGTACTTC.

CDR3 in amino acids: CAISDDLNPGTQYF. The CDR3 DNA follows: TGTGCCATCAGTGACGACCTAAACCCAGGGACCCAGTACTTC. The V and J genes are TRBV10-3 and TRBJ2-5; D gene unclear. CDR1 ENHRY and CDR2 SYGVKD come from the germline V gene. V shed 3 bases and J shed 7 bases, with 15 bases lying between them. There are 14 residues in the CDR3.

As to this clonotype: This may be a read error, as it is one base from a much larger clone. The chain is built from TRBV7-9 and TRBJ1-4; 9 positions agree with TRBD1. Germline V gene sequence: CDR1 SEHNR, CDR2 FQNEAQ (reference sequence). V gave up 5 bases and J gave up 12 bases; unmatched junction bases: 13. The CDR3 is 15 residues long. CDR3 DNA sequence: TGTGCCAGCAGCCCCCGGGACAGGGAAATAGAAGAACTGTTTTTT. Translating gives CASSPRDREIEELFF.

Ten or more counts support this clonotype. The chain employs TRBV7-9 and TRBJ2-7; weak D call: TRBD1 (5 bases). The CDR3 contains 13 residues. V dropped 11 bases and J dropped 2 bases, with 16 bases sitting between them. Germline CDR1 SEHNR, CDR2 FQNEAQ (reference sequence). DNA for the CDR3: TGTGCCGGAGAATCGGACACGCCCTACGAGCAGTACTTC. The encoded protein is CAGESDTPYEQYF.

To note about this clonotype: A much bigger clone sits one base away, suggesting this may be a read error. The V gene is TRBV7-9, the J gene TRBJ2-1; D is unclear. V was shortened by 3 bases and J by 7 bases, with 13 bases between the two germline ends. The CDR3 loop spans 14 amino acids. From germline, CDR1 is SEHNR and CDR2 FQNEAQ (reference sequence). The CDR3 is CASSLDSKVNEQFF. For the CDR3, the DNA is TGTGCCAGCAGCTTGGATAGTAAAGTTAATGAGCAGTTCTTC.

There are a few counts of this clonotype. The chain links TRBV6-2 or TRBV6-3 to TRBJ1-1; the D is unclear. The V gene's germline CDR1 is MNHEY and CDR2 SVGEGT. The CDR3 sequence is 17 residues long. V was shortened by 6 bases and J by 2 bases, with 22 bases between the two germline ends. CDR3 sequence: CASRYEQLGSVNTEAFF. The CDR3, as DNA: TGTGCCAGCAGATACGAACAATTGGGCTCGGTCAACACTGAAGCTTTCTTT.